Below, 25 T cell receptor beta chains from the same sample are listed, as sequenced in a study of cytomegalovirus exposure and HLA in healthy donors (dated by TCRdb to about 2017). Library preparation employed the immunoSEQ multiplex PCR assay. The multiplex PCR relied on a mix of 60 forward primers for TCR Vbeta segments and 13 reverse primers for TCR Jbeta segments. TCRdb took over this immuneACCESS table, retaining in-frame rearrangements with V and J assigned. Such tables are incomplete; in checked studies, under half of the missing clones stem from an unresolved V gene, and the remainder is unexplained. In all, the sample holds about 160,000 clones, and over 70% of those were seen once. The ten largest clones add up to about 4.8% of the sample. Sequenced sample: PBMCs. Receptors were obtained from a man aged 25 to 40 in good health and CMV-seronegative.

The chain has TRBV29-1 and TRBJ2-3, with a tentative D call TRBD2 (6 bases). V lost 7 bases to trimming and J lost 13 bases, with 15 bases between them. This CDR3 contains 10 residues. Germline V gene data show CDR1 as SQVTM and CDR2 as ANQGSEA. CDR3 in amino acids: CSAVLALKYF. DNA of the CDR3: TGCAGCGCGGTACTAGCTTTGAAGTATTTT.

The chain recombines TRBV11-2 with TRBJ2-5; 7 bases agree with TRBD2. The assigned J gene may be wrong: the sequence end matches TRBJ2-7 better. The CDR3 is 12 amino acids. Looked up from germline, CDR1 is SGHAT and CDR2 is FQNNGV. The CDR3 nucleotides read TGTGCCAGCAGCTACACTAGCGACGAGCAGTACTTC. It codes for CASSYTSDEQYF.

With respect to this clone: The junction and the germline gene differ at one end; a read error may be behind it. The CDR3 nucleotides read TGTTCCAGCAGCGTAGGGACAGGTGATCAGCCCCAGCATTTT. Translated: CSSSVGTGDQPQHF. The chain has TRBV7-9 and TRBJ1-5; 8 bases agree with TRBD1. The CDR3 runs 14 residues. The germline gives CDR1 SEHNR, CDR2 FQNEAQ (reference sequence).

V and J are TRBV11-2 and TRBJ2-2, with a tentative D call TRBD2 (6 bases). Looked up from germline, CDR1 is SGHAT and CDR2 is FQNNGV. V lost 4 bases, J lost 4 bases, and 13 bases lay in between. There are 15 residues in the CDR3. The CDR3 coding sequence is TGTGCCAGCAGCTCCGCAAGGGGAGGCACCGGGGAGCTGTTTTTT. Its protein is CASSSARGGTGELFF.

V is TRBV5-1 and J is TRBJ1-4, with a weak D call TRBD1 (5 bases). Per germline, CDR1 SGHRS and CDR2 YFSETQ. Trimming removed 4 bases at V and 8 bases at J, with 21 bases between. The CDR3 spans 16 residues. The CDR3 spells CASSTEVSREGEKLFF. The CDR3 nucleotides read TGCGCCAGCAGCACCGAGGTCAGCAGGGAGGGAGAAAAACTGTTTTTT.

The chain employs TRBV2 and TRBJ2-7; 7 positions match TRBD2. Germline CDR1 reads SNHLY; CDR2 reads FYNNEI. V was pared by 8 bases and J by 3 bases, with 1 base of the junction left unmatched. This CDR3 has 11 residues. For the CDR3, the DNA is TGTGCCAGCGGGAGGGTCTACGAGCAGTACTTC. This encodes CASGRVYEQYF.

The V gene is TRBV7-9, the J gene TRBJ1-2; TRBD1 matches at 9 bases. Trimming cost V 5 bases and J 8 bases; bases outside gene matches: 12. This CDR3 is built from 15 residues. Per the germline V gene, CDR1 is SEHNR and CDR2 is FQNEAQ (reference sequence). The CDR3 region has the DNA TGTGCCAGCAGCCAGGCGCCGGACAGGGGCCGGGGCTACACCTTC. It encodes CASSQAPDRGRGYTF. Complete variable domain (other parts from reference TRBV7-9 and TRBJ1-2): DTGVSQNPRHKITKRGQNVTFRCDPISEHNRLYWYRQTLGQGPEFLTYFQNEAQLEKSRLLSDRFSAERPKGSFSTLEIQRTEQGDSAMYLCASSQAPDRGRGYTFGSGTRLTVV.

The chain uses TRBV27 and TRBJ2-7; 11 positions agree with TRBD2. The junction had 9 bases not matched to a gene; V was cut back by 9 bases and J by 5 bases. Per the germline V gene, CDR1 is MNHEY and CDR2 is SMNVEV (reference sequence). This CDR3 region has 14 residues. In DNA form, the CDR3 reads TGTGCCAGTAGCGGGAGGGCCAATACGGACGAGCAGTACTTC. It encodes CASSGRANTDEQYF.

V is TRBV4-2 and J is TRBJ2-1, with 11 bases lining up with TRBD2. CDR3 length: 15 residues. V shed 8 bases, J shed 7 bases, and the junction held 10 bases outside the gene matches. Germline V CDR1 and CDR2: LGHNA, YNFKEQ. CDR3 nucleotide sequence: TGTGCCAGCGGCTTAGCGGGAGGGCCCGTAAATGAGCAGTTCTTC. Its protein product is CASGLAGGPVNEQFF.

Only one count was recorded for this clone. The rearrangement links TRBV28 to TRBJ2-5; 7 bases line up with TRBD2. The J call is uncertain, as TRBJ2-7 better fits the DNA end. Germline lookup yields CDR1 MDHEN and CDR2 SYDVKM. CDR3 size: 14 residues. The CDR3 nucleotides read TGTGCCAGCAGACCTCCAAGGCGGGAGAGCGAGCAGTACTTC. It codes for CASRPPRRESEQYF.

This chain links TRBV18 with TRBJ2-6, with D possibly TRBD1 on 6 matching bases. The germline CDR1 and CDR2 sequences are KGHSH and LQKENI. The ends were cut back, 2 bases at V and 0 bases at J, with 11 bases in the middle. The CDR3 is 17 residues long. CDR3 protein: CASSPSKQGSGANVLTF. CDR3 sequence (DNA): TGTGCCAGCTCACCATCGAAACAGGGCTCTGGGGCCAACGTCCTGACTTTC.

The V call is TRBV28, the J call TRBJ2-7; D call uncertain. Germline values: CDR1 MDHEN, CDR2 SYDVKM. The CDR3 sequence is 13 residues long. V was trimmed by 6 bases and J by 3 bases, leaving 12 bases between them. The CDR3 region is CASRIGRSYEQYF. The CDR3 region has the DNA TGTGCCAGCAGAATCGGAAGGAGCTACGAGCAGTACTTC.

This chain connects TRBV7-2 to TRBJ2-7; no reliable D call. The CDR3 has 11 residues. Deletions cut 5 bases from V and 4 bases from J, with 6 bases between. CDR1 and CDR2 (germline): SGHTA, FQGNSA. CDR3: CASSIQYEQYF. The DNA of the CDR3 is TGTGCCAGCAGCATACAATACGAGCAGTACTTC.

The chain has TRBV19 and TRBJ2-7; TRBD1 aligns across 7 bases. This CDR3 is built from 16 residues. Losses at the gene ends were 5 bases for V and 0 bases for J; bases not matched to a gene: 10. Per germline, CDR1 LNHDA and CDR2 SQIVND (reference sequence). CDR3 coding DNA: TGTGCCAGTAGTCCCCTCTCCGGGACAGTCTCCTACGAGCAGTACTTC. Amino acids: CASSPLSGTVSYEQYF.

The chain is built from TRBV9 and TRBJ2-7; 12 bases line up with TRBD1. This CDR3 is 19 amino acids long. Germline-derived CDR1 and CDR2 are SGDLS and YYNGEE. V was pared by 4 bases and J by 2 bases, with 16 bases of the junction left unmatched. CDR3 nucleotide sequence: TGTGCCAGCAGCTCATCCGCCGGGACAGGGGGCATATGGACCTACGAGCAGTACTTC. Its protein is CASSSSAGTGGIWTYEQYF.

The CDR3 DNA is TGCGCCAGCGGCCCAGGACTAGCGGGATCCTACGAGCAGTACTTC. It encodes CASGPGLAGSYEQYF. The chain has TRBV5-1 and TRBJ2-7, with 12 bases that match TRBD2. There are 15 residues in the CDR3. Trimming cost V 7 bases and J 1 base; bases outside gene matches: 6. CDR1 is SGHRS, CDR2 YFSETQ, per germline.

The chain combines TRBV6-6 with TRBJ2-3; D is possibly TRBD1 (6 bases). Germline V gene sequence: CDR1 MNHNY, CDR2 SVGAGI (reference sequence). Trimming shortened V by 2 bases and J by 7 bases, and 10 bases separated the two germline ends. The CDR3 is made up of 13 amino acids. The CDR3 DNA follows: TGTGCCAGCAGTTACACAGGGCGGCATACGCAGTATTTT. Its protein product is CASSYTGRHTQYF.

The genes are TRBV9 and TRBJ2-5, with D perhaps matching TRBD1 (8 bases). Germline V gene lookup returns CDR1 SGDLS and CDR2 YYNGEE. The ends were cut back, 3 bases at V and 3 bases at J, with 21 bases in the middle. The CDR3 runs 17 residues. CDR3 in amino acids: CASSAGLFTGGEETQYF. The CDR3 coding sequence is TGTGCCAGCAGCGCGGGACTCTTTACAGGGGGGGAAGAGACCCAGTACTTC.

J is TRBJ1-2 and V is TRBV6-5; 8 nucleotides agree with TRBD1. The germline V gene has CDR1 MNHEY and CDR2 SVGAGI. V gave up 7 bases and J gave up 7 bases; unmatched junction bases: 8. CDR3 length: 13 amino acids. CDR3 protein: CASTSTGESGYTF. The CDR3 region has the DNA TGTGCCAGCACCTCGACAGGGGAAAGTGGCTACACCTTC.

The chain is built from TRBV19 and TRBJ2-5; 10 nucleotides match TRBD2. The CDR3 runs 16 residues. J was trimmed by 4 bases and V by 0 bases; bases with no gene match: 5. The germline CDR1 and CDR2 sequences are LNHDA and SQIVND (reference sequence). CDR3 in amino acids: CASSIDISGRGETQYF. CDR3 sequence (DNA): TGTGCCAGTAGTATAGACATAAGCGGGAGGGGAGAGACCCAGTACTTC.

This clone was found once. The V gene is TRBV10-3, the J gene TRBJ2-7; possible D gene TRBD2, 5 bases. Germline V gives CDR1 ENHRY, CDR2 SYGVKD. This CDR3 spans 15 amino acids. Deletions cut 6 bases from V and 2 bases from J, with 17 bases between. The CDR3 nucleotides read TGTGCCATCAGGAGCGGTGGGGTCCTCACCTACGAGCAGTACTTC. It encodes CAIRSGGVLTYEQYF.

This clone was counted between two and nine times. The rearrangement joins TRBV5-4 to TRBJ2-1; perhaps TRBD1 as D (5 bases). The CDR3 consists of 14 residues. Germline CDR1 is SGHNT and CDR2 is YYREEE (reference sequence). Deletions cut 0 bases from V and 6 bases from J, with 10 bases between. The CDR3 is CASSLARVGNEQFF. The CDR3 DNA follows: TGTGCCAGCAGCTTGGCCAGGGTTGGCAATGAGCAGTTCTTC. The variable domain in full, with the rest retrieved from reference TRBV5-4 and TRBJ2-1, is ETGVTQSPTHLIKTRGQQVTLRCSSQSGHNTVSWYQQALGQGPQFIFQYYREEENGRGNFPPRFSGLQFPNYSSELNVNALELDDSALYLCASSLARVGNEQFFGPGTRLTVL.

The chain employs TRBV2 and TRBJ2-1; TRBD1 is a possible D gene (8 bases). CDR1 and CDR2 from the germline V gene are SNHLY and FYNNEI. V was pared by 4 bases and J by 9 bases, with 16 bases between. This CDR3 comprises 14 residues. The CDR3 DNA is TGTGCCAGCAGTGTAGGACTAGACAGGGGTGAGCAGTTCTTC. This codes for CASSVGLDRGEQFF.

This chain joins TRBV19 and TRBJ2-1; weak D call: TRBD1 (5 bases). CDR3 length equals 15 residues. V dropped 4 bases and J dropped 5 bases, with 15 bases sitting between them. Germline assignment: CDR1 LNHDA and CDR2 SQIVND (reference sequence). CDR3 residues: CASSKFAGFNNEQFF. As DNA, the CDR3 is TGTGCCAGTAGTAAGTTCGCAGGGTTTAACAATGAGCAGTTCTTC. Drawing the rest from reference TRBV19 and TRBJ2-1, the complete variable domain is DGGITQSPKYLFRKEGQNVTLSCEQNLNHDAMYWYRQDPGQGLRLIYYSQIVNDFQKGDIAEGYSVSREKKESFPLTVTSAQKNPTAFYLCASSKFAGFNNEQFFGPGTRLTVL.

The J gene is TRBJ2-7, the V gene TRBV10-3; TRBD1 matches at 8 bases. After removal of 8 bases from V and 0 bases from J, the junction contained 15 bases not matched to a gene. The CDR3 extends over 17 amino acids. Germline-derived CDR1 and CDR2 are ENHRY and SYGVKD. The CDR3 region has the DNA TGTGCCATCGGAAGGAGACAGGGGCCGGCAAGCTCCTACGAGCAGTACTTC. Translating it yields CAIGRRQGPASSYEQYF.